These 14 T cell receptor beta chains share one sample of origin, sequenced in a study of molecular identifiers for immune sequencing clone quantification. TCRdb used MiXCR to reprocess the PCR reads, holding one entry per CDR3 protein. The sample holds roughly 9,700 distinct CDR3 sequences, 18% seen once. Sequencing was done on a sample of naive CD8+ T cells from blood, with Jurkat cell RNA spiked in. Subset meaning: FACS-sorted CD8+CD4-CCR7+CD45RA+ naive T cells. These receptors all come from a human donor in good health. Some libraries in this study had Jurkat cell RNA spiked in.

This clonotype rates as medium-sized. V gene TRBV30 combines with J gene TRBJ2-7; perhaps D is TRBD1 or TRBD2 (5 bases each). Germline CDR1 GTSNPN, CDR2 SVGIG (reference sequence). This CDR3 spans 15 amino acids. The V and J ends lost 0 bases and 9 bases respectively, with 21 bases between them. The DNA of the CDR3 is TGTGCCTGGAGTGTACTTGGGCAAGAGGGGCCCTCGCAGTACTTC. It encodes CAWSVLGQEGPSQYF.

This clonotype was counted a few times. V and J are TRBV27 and TRBJ2-7; either TRBD1 or TRBD2 may supply D (6 bases each). The CDR3 length is 16 residues. Germline CDR1 MNHEY, CDR2 SMNVEV (reference sequence). Trimming removed 0 bases at V and 9 bases at J, with 21 bases between. CDR3 protein: CASSLSALVGGLGQYF. The CDR3 DNA follows: TGTGCCAGCAGTTTATCCGCACTAGTGGGGGGCCTAGGGCAGTACTTC.

In the case of this clonotype: This may stem from a read error, because a much larger clone lies one nucleotide away. This rearrangement joins TRBV5-6 to TRBJ2-7; 8 nucleotides match TRBD2. This CDR3 contains 14 residues. The V gene's germline CDR1 is SGHDT and CDR2 YYEEEE. J gave up 7 bases and V 5 bases, and 11 bases lay outside the gene matches. CDR3 sequence: CASSSETSVREQYF. The CDR3, as DNA: TGTGCCAGCAGTTCCGAGACTAGCGTACGGGAGCAGTACTTC.

This clonotype has at least ten counts. The rearrangement joins TRBV5-4 to TRBJ2-7; D is possibly TRBD2 (7 bases). V was trimmed by 4 bases and J by 0 bases, leaving 26 bases between them. Per the germline V gene, CDR1 is SGHNT and CDR2 is YYREEE (reference sequence). The CDR3 is 19 residues long. The CDR3 DNA follows: TGTGCCAGCAGCGGGGAGGGGGGGAACCCTGAAAAAAGCTCCTACGAGCAGTACTTC. The encoded protein is CASSGEGGNPEKSSYEQYF. Based on the CDR3 plus reference TRBV5-4 and TRBJ2-7, the full variable domain is ETGVTQSPTHLIKTRGQQVTLRCSSQSGHNTVSWYQQALGQGPQFIFQYYREEENGRGNFPPRFSGLQFPNYSSELNVNALELDDSALYLCASSGEGGNPEKSSYEQYFGPGTRLTVT.

The table lists this clonotype with many counts. This chain joins TRBV19 and TRBJ1-5, with D perhaps TRBD1 (6 bases). Germline CDR1 and CDR2: LNHDA and SQIVND (reference sequence). The CDR3 runs 16 residues. The V and J ends lost 3 bases and 0 bases respectively, with 12 bases between them. CDR3 DNA sequence: TGTGCCAGTAGTATGGACAGCCGATATAGCAATCAGCCCCAGCATTTT. Translating it yields CASSMDSRYSNQPQHF.

This clonotype was seen more than once but under ten times. A much larger clone lies one base from this, so it may be a read error. The V and J genes are TRBV7-9 and TRBJ1-2; D remains ambiguous. Germline assignment: CDR1 SEHNR and CDR2 FQNEAQ (reference sequence). The CDR3 is 16 residues long. Trimming shortened V by 3 bases and J by 0 bases, and 14 bases separated the two germline ends. The CDR3: CASSFSIRRSNYGYTF. As DNA, the CDR3 is TGTGCCAGCAGCTTCTCAATCCGACGGTCTAACTATGGCTACACCTTC. Full variable domain (outside the CDR3, taken from reference TRBV7-9 and TRBJ1-2): DTGVSQNPRHKITKRGQNVTFRCDPISEHNRLYWYRQTLGQGPEFLTYFQNEAQLEKSRLLSDRFSAERPKGSFSTLEIQRTEQGDSAMYLCASSFSIRRSNYGYTFGSGTRLTVV.

This clonotype was seen ten or more times. The chain employs TRBV6-5 and TRBJ2-1; 9 nucleotides match TRBD2. Trimming at V came to 0 bases and at J to 5 bases, leaving 2 bases not matched to a gene. This CDR3 has 15 residues. Germline assignment: CDR1 MNHEY and CDR2 SVGAGI. The CDR3: CASSYSRLADNEQFF. The DNA for the CDR3 is TGTGCCAGCAGTTACTCGAGACTAGCGGACAATGAGCAGTTCTTC.

This clonotype ranks as medium-sized. The V call is TRBV7-9, the J call TRBJ2-7; D gene uncertain. Germline V lookup: CDR1 SEHNR, CDR2 FQNEAQ (reference sequence). V was pared by 0 bases and J by 2 bases, with 2 bases between. The CDR3 has 12 amino acids. The CDR3 DNA follows: TGTGCCAGCAGCTTAGCTGCCTACGAGCAGTACTTC. This gives the protein CASSLAAYEQYF.

This clonotype was counted ten times or more. The genes are TRBV27 and TRBJ2-3, with D maybe TRBD1 (5 bases). The CDR3 length is 15 residues. Trimming removed 5 bases at V and 2 bases at J, with 14 bases between. Germline lookup yields CDR1 MNHEY and CDR2 SMNVEV (reference sequence). The CDR3 sequence: CASSPGPLDTDTQYF. CDR3 nucleotides: TGTGCCAGCAGTCCAGGGCCGCTCGACACAGATACGCAGTATTTT.

The table lists this clonotype with many counts. The V call is TRBV10-3, the J call TRBJ2-7; D remains ambiguous. Trimming shortened V by 0 bases and J by 3 bases, and 6 bases separated the two germline ends. Germline V gives CDR1 ENHRY, CDR2 SYGVKD. The CDR3 extends over 13 amino acids. The CDR3 DNA reads as TGTGCCATCAGTGAGTCGAACTACTACGAGCAGTACTTC. It yields the protein CAISESNYYEQYF.

Details on this clonotype: A much larger clone lies one base from this, so it may be a read error. The V and J genes are TRBV19 and TRBJ2-3; TRBD1 is a possible D gene (5 bases). Germline values: CDR1 LNHDA, CDR2 SQIVND (reference sequence). The CDR3 is made up of 12 amino acids. The CDR3 DNA reads as TGTGCCTGTAGCATGGGGCGGGATACGCAGTATTTT. Encoded protein: CACSMGRDTQYF.

In regard to this clonotype: This likely comes from a read error, as the CDR3 has no conserved phenylalanine or tryptophan at its end. The chain recombines TRBV7-9 with TRBJ2-3; 12 nucleotides align to TRBD2. The CDR3 contains 16 residues. Trimming cost V 1 base and J 9 bases; bases outside gene matches: 8. The germline gives CDR1 SEHNR, CDR2 FQNEAQ (reference sequence). The CDR3 reads CASSLVRLAGGDTQYL. The CDR3, as DNA: TGTGCCAGCAGCTTAGTTCGGCTAGCGGGAGGGGACACGCAGTATCTT.

Comments on this clonotype: A read error may be the cause here, since a much bigger clone is one base away. The rearrangement joins TRBV5-4 to TRBJ2-7; D remains ambiguous. Germline CDR1 and CDR2: SGHNT and YYREEE (reference sequence). The germline V and J ends were trimmed by 1 base and 4 bases, with 15 bases remaining between them. This CDR3 has 15 residues. The CDR3 bases are TGTGCCAGCAGCTTGTATATAGAAGGGTCTTACGAGCAGTACTTC. Its protein product is CASSLYIEGSYEQYF.

V is TRBV12-5 and J is TRBJ2-1; D unresolved. The CDR3 has 13 amino acids. Deletions cut 6 bases from V and 0 bases from J, with 6 bases between. Germline V CDR1 and CDR2: LGHNT, FRNRAP. This CDR3 is CASGWASYNEQFF. The CDR3 nucleotides are TGTGCTAGTGGGTGGGCCTCCTACAATGAGCAGTTCTTC.